Each of the 8 T cell receptor beta chains below was sequenced from the same sample in a study of T cell repertoires in ileal Crohn's disease. TCRdb's table, derived via immunoSEQ multiplex PCR, lists solely in-frame clones and lacks some. Of about 12,000 clones in the sample, 75% to 90% were seen once. Time point defined: neoterminal ileum biopsy at postoperative endoscopy, about 6 months after surgery. Input material: ileal tissue. These receptors all come from an adult with Crohn's disease.

The chain couples TRBV6-5 to TRBJ2-1; 8 positions agree with TRBD2. Germline V gene data show CDR1 as MNHEY and CDR2 as SVGAGI. This CDR3 is built from 14 residues. Losses at the gene ends were 5 bases for V and 6 bases for J; bases not matched to a gene: 6. CDR3 coding DNA: TGTGCCAGCAGTAGCGGGGGTTTCCTCAATGAGCAGTTCTTC. It is translated as CASSSGGFLNEQFF.

V gene TRBV6-1 combines with J gene TRBJ1-5; D call uncertain. This CDR3 comprises 15 residues. Germline CDR1 is MNHNS and CDR2 is SASEGT. V lost 1 base and J 4 bases, leaving 11 bases between the germline ends. The CDR3 reads CASSEDVEGNQPQHF. The CDR3 bases are TGTGCCAGCAGTGAAGATGTTGAGGGTAATCAGCCCCAGCATTTT.

The V gene is TRBV6-4, the J gene TRBJ1-1, with 10 bases identical to TRBD1. With 0 bases clipped from V and 6 bases from J, the junction kept 7 bases outside the gene matches. Germline CDR1 MRHNA, CDR2 SNTAGT. This CDR3 has 16 residues. CDR3 DNA: TGTGCCAGCAGTGACTCCCCGGGACAGGGGACGTCTGAAGCTTTCTTT. It translates to CASSDSPGQGTSEAFF.

This clone turned up a few times. The V gene is TRBV9, the J gene TRBJ1-2, with D unresolved. V lost 3 bases and J lost 5, with 11 bases in between. Germline-derived CDR1 and CDR2 are SGDLS and YYNGEE. The CDR3 is made up of 13 amino acids. CDR3 in DNA: TGTGCCAGCAGCGATCTGCGTCGGTATGGCTACACCTTC. It specifies CASSDLRRYGYTF.

This chain links TRBV27 with TRBJ1-5, with TRBD1 identical over 10 bases. J lost 4 bases, V lost 6 bases, and 3 bases had no gene match. Germline CDR1 is MNHEY and CDR2 is SMNVEV (reference sequence). The CDR3 consists of 14 residues. CDR3 protein: CASSMGQGNQPQHF. The CDR3 DNA follows: TGTGCCAGCAGCATGGGACAGGGGAATCAGCCCCAGCATTTT.

As concerns this clone: Other DNA sequences from this sample encode an identical CDR3 as well. The chain carries TRBV10-3 and TRBJ2-1, with TRBD2 matching over 8 bases. CDR1 is ENHRY and CDR2 is SYGVKD in the germline V gene. The CDR3 extends over 16 amino acids. The J segment lost 2 bases and the V segment lost 0 bases, leaving 3 bases of the junction unmatched. The CDR3 loop reads CAISESSGGTYNEQFF. CDR3 sequence (DNA): TGTGCCATCAGTGAGTCAAGCGGGGGTACCTACAATGAGCAGTTCTTC.

The genes are TRBV5-6 and TRBJ2-1; 8 bases agree with TRBD2. Germline loops: CDR1 SGHDT, CDR2 YYEEEE. The CDR3 runs 15 residues. Trimming at V came to 4 bases and at J to 6 bases, leaving 9 bases not matched to a gene. The CDR3 protein is CASSKPGTRLNEQFF. CDR3 DNA: TGTGCCAGCAGCAAACCCGGGACTAGACTCAATGAGCAGTTCTTC.

This clone has just one count. The chain joins TRBV18 to TRBJ2-7, with a weak D call TRBD2 (5 bases). Trimming shortened V by 5 bases and J by 3 bases, and 11 bases separated the two germline ends. The CDR3 extends over 13 amino acids. The germline gives CDR1 KGHSH, CDR2 LQKENI. The CDR3 spells CASSASSIYEQYF. CDR3 nucleotide sequence: TGTGCCAGCTCAGCTAGCTCAATCTACGAGCAGTACTTC.